A selection of T cell receptor beta chains follows, all from one sample in a study of cytomegalovirus exposure and HLA in healthy donors. Clones were read by immunoSEQ multiplex PCR, and TCRdb kept only the in-frame ones, dropping some. The sample holds around 120,000 clones, about 82% seen once. The sample was PBMCs. The receptor source for this set is a boy between 5 and 17 years old in good health and CMV-seronegative. The conserved cysteine and the conserved F or W are not part of the CDR3 here. A D gene is named only where the DNA matches it firmly.

V gene	D gene	J gene	CDR3 protein
TRBV7-3	TRBD1	TRBJ1-3	ASSRRDRGSGNTIY
TRBV4-1	TRBD1	TRBJ1-1	ASSQGQGAAGTEAF
TRBV19	TRBD2	TRBJ2-3	ASSRLAGTDTQY
TRBV25-1	TRBD1	TRBJ1-4	ASSVAGQGNEKLF
TRBV5-6	NA	TRBJ1-2	ASSLGAGLEGYT
TRBV25-1	NA	TRBJ1-1	ASSEAGVTNTEAF
TRBV5-4	NA	TRBJ2-2	ASSLRVGGGELF
TRBV7-8	TRBD2	TRBJ2-7	ASSSGLAAAYEQY
TRBV11-2	NA	TRBJ2-1	ASSTFLQGYNEQF
TRBV27	TRBD2	TRBJ2-2	ASSLYGLAGGPGTGELF
TRBV30	TRBD1	TRBJ1-1	AWGGWDRPPGTEAF
TRBV6-1	TRBD2	TRBJ2-3	ASRGTSGGADTQY
TRBV7-2	TRBD2	TRBJ2-7	ASSLGGGGRTPYEQY
TRBV30	TRBD1	TRBJ1-3	AWSGGYTIY
TRBV27	NA	TRBJ2-1	ASSPTPVRGDEQF
TRBV7-9	NA	TRBJ1-5	ASSFLNQPQH
TRBV4-1	TRBD2	TRBJ2-1	ASSQDPGLAGVANEQF
TRBV2	NA	TRBJ2-7	ASSPPSLPYEQY
TRBV30	NA	TRBJ1-1	AWSVSSAGAF
TRBV4-3	TRBD1	NA	ASSQPGQGSHEQY
TRBV27	TRBD1	TRBJ1-1	ASGTGKNTEAF
TRBV30	NA	TRBJ2-2	ALRTGGNTGELF
TRBV9	TRBD2	TRBJ2-7	ASSVGTSGVAYEQY
TRBV9	NA	TRBJ2-6	ASSVEQPSGANVLT
TRBV5-1	NA	TRBJ2-2	ASSLGLITGELF
TRBV30	TRBD2	TRBJ2-1	AGTSGYNEQF
TRBV4-1	NA	TRBJ1-5	ASSQPTRGRVGQPQH
TRBV5-1	TRBD2	NA	ASSLEGLADYEQY
TRBV5-1	NA	TRBJ2-1	ARSRARGEKEQF
TRBV6-7	TRBD1	TRBJ2-2	ASRIDRENAGELF
TRBV5-1	TRBD2	TRBJ2-1	ASSLDGLAVNEQF
TRBV6-5	NA	TRBJ2-5	ASSPGVGEQY
TRBV19	NA	TRBJ2-2	ASTEQANTGELF
TRBV11-2	TRBD2	TRBJ2-3	ASSSRTSGISTDTQY
TRBV5-6	TRBD1	TRBJ2-1	ASSLGGQGNEQF
TRBV5-6	TRBD1	TRBJ2-5	ASSLNRDSLQETQY
TRBV7-6	NA	TRBJ1-2	ASSLNSASSFGYT
TRBV4-2	TRBD2	TRBJ2-2	ASSQDRASGGTGELF
TRBV6-5	TRBD1	TRBJ2-5	AIADREEKTQY
TRBV5-1	NA	TRBJ1-3	ASTEESYSGNTIY
TRBV5-4	NA	TRBJ2-1	ASSSPGLSYNEQF
TRBV4-1	NA	TRBJ2-7	ASSHNSYEQY
TRBV6-6	TRBD2	TRBJ2-5	ASTSRTSLGETQY
TRBV6-1	TRBD1	TRBJ2-7	ASTPGQNYEQY
TRBV30	TRBD1	TRBJ1-5	AWSEDRADQPQH
TRBV4-1	TRBD2	TRBJ2-7	ASSQDASGTVEQY
TRBV19	TRBD2	TRBJ2-1	ASSSAGGRGSYNEQF
TRBV4-2	TRBD2	TRBJ2-1	ASSPEGGSMSNEQF
TRBV30	TRBD1	TRBJ1-5	AWSDWTGYQPQH
TRBV2	NA	TRBJ1-1	ASVQAGGSRAF
TRBV7-9	TRBD1	TRBJ1-5	ASSLDHYRDRGQPQH
TRBV18	NA	TRBJ2-1	ASSPYRTASYNEQF